These 3 T cell receptor beta chains share one sample of origin, sequenced in a study of blood T cell repertoires in COVID-19. Data came from immunoSEQ multiplex PCR; TCRdb stores just in-frame clones and leaves some out. The sample holds 15,000 to 20,000 clones; approximately 88% are singletons and the top ten take 30% to 35%. The sample taken for sequencing was peripheral blood. The receptors come from a woman of 80 years or more with COVID-19, enrolled during active disease.

This chain connects TRBV13 to TRBJ1-1, with a possible D match to TRBD1 (6 bases). Germline values: CDR1 PRHDT, CDR2 FYEKMQ (reference sequence). The CDR3 covers 15 residues. With 6 bases removed from V and 0 bases from J, the gap between germline ends came to 14 bases. The CDR3, as DNA: TGTGCCAGCAGTCTAACAACAGGGATGAACACTGAAGCTTTCTTT. Protein sequence: CASSLTTGMNTEAFF.

The chain links TRBV28 to TRBJ1-1; weak D call: TRBD1 (6 bases). The germline CDR1 and CDR2 sequences are MDHEN and SYDVKM. V was trimmed by 5 bases and J by 10 bases, leaving 17 bases between them. This CDR3 region has 13 residues. CDR3 nucleotides: TGTGCCAGCAGTCTAGAGGGGGAAATGGGAGCTTTCTTT. Translation: CASSLEGEMGAFF.

The chain has TRBV7-3 and TRBJ1-1; D may be TRBD1 (5 bases). Trimming cost V 5 bases and J 1 base, with 8 bases left between them. This CDR3 has 13 amino acids. Germline lookup yields CDR1 SGHTA and CDR2 FQGTGA. This CDR3 reads CASSPGQNTEAFF. CDR3 DNA: TGTGCCAGCAGCCCTGGACAGAACACTGAAGCTTTCTTT.